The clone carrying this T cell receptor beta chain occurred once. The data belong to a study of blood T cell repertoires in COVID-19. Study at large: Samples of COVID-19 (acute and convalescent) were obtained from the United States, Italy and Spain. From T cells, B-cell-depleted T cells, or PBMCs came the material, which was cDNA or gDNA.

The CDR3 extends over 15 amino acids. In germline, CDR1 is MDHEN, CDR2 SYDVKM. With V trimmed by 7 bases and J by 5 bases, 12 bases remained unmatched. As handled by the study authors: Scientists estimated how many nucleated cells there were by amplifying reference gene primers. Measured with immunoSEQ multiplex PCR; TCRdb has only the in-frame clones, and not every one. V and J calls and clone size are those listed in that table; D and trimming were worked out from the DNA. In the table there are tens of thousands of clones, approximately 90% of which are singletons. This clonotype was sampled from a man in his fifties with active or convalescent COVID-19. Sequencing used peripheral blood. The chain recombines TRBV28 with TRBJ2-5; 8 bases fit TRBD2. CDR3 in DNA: TGTGCCAGCAAGACATGGCGGGAGGTGGCGGAGACCCAGTACTTC. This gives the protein CASKTWREVAETQYF.